This record concerns one TCR beta chain sequence. The antigen is undetermined. Time point specified: pre-treatment sample, taken before nivolumab and TIL therapy. Stage 4 NSCLC adults joined between October 2017 and January 2020. This CDR3 has 14 amino acids. Germline V CDR1 and CDR2: SGHKS, YYEKEE (reference sequence). V gave up 3 bases and J gave up 1 base, with 7 bases separating them. The sample is drawn from a study of TIL therapy for anti-PD-1-resistant metastatic lung cancer. Overall study context: Tumors had a median PD-L1 proportion score of around 6.4%.

Study results and caveats: TIL clonotype persistence in blood showed no apparent association with response.

The libraries were made with immunoSEQ v3. Survey-level samples got 2 million or so read pairs; deep-level samples got roughly 4.5-6.5 million. Libraries were prepared by immunoSEQ multiplex PCR; TCRdb keeps only in-frame clonotypes and omits some of them. Of roughly 54,000 clones listed, around 90% were seen once; the top ten hold approximately 2.4%. The V call is TRBV5-5, the J call TRBJ1-4; tentatively, D is TRBD1 (6 bases). The sequence derives from a person between 30 and 79 years old with non-small cell lung cancer. The sequences come from blood, collected at baseline. The CDR3 coding sequence is TGTGCCAGCAGCTCACAGGGAACTAATGAAAAACTGTTTTTT. Translation gives CASSSQGTNEKLFF. The entire variable domain, with the rest obtained from reference TRBV5-5 and TRBJ1-4, is as follows: DAGVTQSPTHLIKTRGQQVTLRCSPISGHKSVSWYQQVLGQGPQFIFQYYEKEERGRGNFPDRFSARQFPNYSSELNVNALLLGDSALYLCASSSQGTNEKLFFGSGTQLSVL.